These T cell receptor beta chains were read from a single sample in a study of blood T cells in healthy people across ages. TCRdb re-analysed the 5' RACE reads in MiXCR, keeping a single row per CDR3 protein. Among roughly 1,800,000 distinct CDR3 sequences, 49% were seen once, and the ten largest hold approximately 2.1%. Sequenced input: blood. The origin of the receptors is a woman aged 40 to 50 in good health. CDR3s include the opening cysteine and the closing phenylalanine or tryptophan. A D gene is named only where the DNA matches it firmly. Clone size is given for some rows only: seen once, a few or many times, or a class if the clone is expanded.

size	V	D	J	CDR3
few	TRBV7-2	NA	TRBJ1-2	CASSLEGLRGYTF
NA	TRBV5-1	TRBD2	TRBJ2-7	CASSSGLAGGVYEQYF
few	TRBV27	TRBD1	TRBJ1-2	CASSSGQGVRYTF
NA	TRBV12-3/TRBV12-4	TRBD1	TRBJ1-1	CASSFGDRVTEAFF
few	TRBV12-3/TRBV12-4	TRBD1	TRBJ2-1	CASSWTGSVREQFF
few	TRBV27	NA	TRBJ2-4	CASSLLSGETIQYF
NA	TRBV9	TRBD1	TRBJ2-3	CASSEGARDTQYF
many	TRBV28	NA	TRBJ2-3	CASSWRDTQYF
NA	TRBV7-2	NA	TRBJ2-4	CASSPGTSLVKNIQYF
NA	TRBV3-1	NA	TRBJ2-5	CASGAGLTQYF
NA	TRBV7-2	TRBD1	TRBJ2-3	CASSKAPGQRTDTQYF
NA	TRBV7-9	TRBD2	TRBJ2-1	CASSHGLAGGLNEQFF
NA	TRBV2	NA	NA	CASDYRETQYF
NA	TRBV29-1	NA	TRBJ2-7	CSVEVRGKYEQYF